One and the same sample provided the 28 T cell receptor beta chains below, sequenced in a study of T cell responses to AZD1222 COVID-19 vaccine. The repertoire was sequenced with immunoSEQ multiplex PCR; TCRdb's copy has only in-frame clones and lacks some. The sample holds some 120,000 clones; roughly 84% are singletons and the top ten take 27%. The sequencing used peripheral blood, collected 28 days after the second AZD1222 dose. The receptors stem from an adult who received the AZD1222 COVID-19 vaccine.

The CDR3 DNA is TGCAGCGTTGCCCAGCTCATCGGGGAAAAACTGTTTTTT. This codes for CSVAQLIGEKLFF. This chain connects TRBV29-1 to TRBJ1-4; D gene unclear. From germline, CDR1 is SQVTM and CDR2 ANQGSEA. CDR3 size: 13 residues. With 4 bases removed from V and 8 bases from J, the gap between germline ends came to 14 bases.

This chain uses TRBV5-5 with TRBJ1-2; D not resolved. V dropped 1 base and J dropped 1 base, with 2 bases sitting between them. This CDR3 spans 12 amino acids. Looked up from germline, CDR1 is SGHKS and CDR2 is YYEKEE (reference sequence). CDR3 in DNA: TGTGCCAGCAGCTTGAATAACTATGGCTACACCTTC. Protein: CASSLNNYGYTF.

The rearrangement joins TRBV29-1 to TRBJ2-4; no reliable D call. Trimming cost V 6 bases and J 0 bases, with 9 bases left between them. This CDR3 has 13 amino acids. Germline V CDR1 and CDR2: SQVTM, ANQGSEA. CDR3 amino acids: CSVSFQAKNIQYF. In DNA form, the CDR3 reads TGCAGCGTCTCCTTCCAAGCCAAAAACATTCAGTACTTC.

This clone was detected only once. V usage is TRBV18 and J usage is TRBJ2-2, with TRBD2 identical over 13 bases. V lost 3 bases, J lost 1 base, and 5 bases stayed unmatched. Looked up from germline, CDR1 is KGHSH and CDR2 is LQKENI. The CDR3 extends over 18 amino acids. CDR3 sequence reads: CASSPGLAGLGNTGELFF. The DNA of the CDR3 is TGTGCCAGCTCACCGGGACTAGCGGGACTCGGGAACACCGGGGAGCTGTTTTTT.

The rearrangement joins TRBV28 to TRBJ2-7; TRBD1 agrees at 9 bases. CDR1 and CDR2 (germline): MDHEN, SYDVKM. The CDR3 spans 16 residues. V shed 6 bases and J 4 bases; nucleotides not matched to a gene: 13. The CDR3: CASSWEPGQGNYEQYF. CDR3 DNA sequence: TGTGCCAGCAGCTGGGAACCGGGACAGGGAAATTACGAGCAGTACTTC.

This rearrangement joins TRBV7-9 to TRBJ1-4; 9 nucleotides align to TRBD1. Germline V gives CDR1 SEHNR, CDR2 FQNEAQ (reference sequence). The J segment lost 5 bases and the V segment lost 4 bases, leaving 2 bases of the junction unmatched. The CDR3 spans 14 residues. The CDR3 region has the DNA TGTGCCAGCAGCTCCGGGACAGGGAATGAAAAACTGTTTTTT. Protein product: CASSSGTGNEKLFF.

This clone was detected only once. The chain links TRBV28 to TRBJ1-5; no firm D call. The CDR3 consists of 15 residues. V lost 8 bases, J lost 3 bases, and 17 bases lay in between. Germline CDR1 is MDHEN and CDR2 is SYDVKM. This CDR3 is CASRPSGRYNQPQHF. CDR3 in DNA: TGTGCCAGCCGTCCGTCGGGAAGGTACAATCAGCCCCAGCATTTT.

The genes are TRBV2 and TRBJ1-4; a possible D gene is TRBD1 (6 bases). Deletions cut 6 bases from V and 7 bases from J, with 12 bases between. The CDR3 sequence is 13 residues long. Germline-derived CDR1 and CDR2 are SNHLY and FYNNEI. DNA for the CDR3: TGTGCCAGCAGAAGGGGGGTTAGTGAAAAACTGTTTTTT. Amino acid sequence: CASRRGVSEKLFF.

This clone was counted between two and nine times. This sequence joins TRBV10-2 and TRBJ1-2; no reliable D call. Germline assignment: CDR1 WSHSY and CDR2 SAAADI. This CDR3 has 15 residues. Trimming took 0 bases from V and 2 from J, leaving 10 bases between them. CDR3 loop: CASSESWVGNYGYTF. CDR3 DNA sequence: TGCGCCAGCAGTGAGTCGTGGGTTGGGAACTATGGCTACACCTTC.

The J gene is TRBJ2-3, the V gene TRBV4-1, with TRBD2 as a possible D gene (6 bases). In germline, CDR1 is MGHRA, CDR2 YSYEKL. The length of the CDR3 is 15 residues. V lost 4 bases to trimming and J lost 4 bases, with 15 bases between them. The DNA for the CDR3 is TGCGCCAGCAGCCCCAGCGGGTTGGGGCCAGATACGCAGTATTTT. The encoded protein is CASSPSGLGPDTQYF.

The rearrangement joins TRBV19 to TRBJ1-2; TRBD1 aligns across 9 bases. V lost 7 bases, J lost 6 bases, and 9 bases stayed unmatched. Germline-derived CDR1 and CDR2 are LNHDA and SQIVND (reference sequence). The CDR3 has 14 amino acids. The CDR3 coding sequence is TGTGCCAGTAAGGGCACGGACAGGGGACATGGCTACACCTTC. Its protein is CASKGTDRGHGYTF. The variable domain in full, completed from reference TRBV19 and TRBJ1-2, reads DGGITQSPKYLFRKEGQNVTLSCEQNLNHDAMYWYRQDPGQGLRLIYYSQIVNDFQKGDIAEGYSVSREKKESFPLTVTSAQKNPTAFYLCASKGTDRGHGYTFGSGTRLTVV.

The chain uses TRBV4-1 and TRBJ2-5; 10 nucleotides agree with TRBD2. Germline loops: CDR1 MGHRA, CDR2 YSYEKL. Trimming cost V 1 base and J 5 bases; bases outside gene matches: 7. This CDR3 has 16 amino acids. CDR3 nucleotides: TGCGCCAGCAGCCAAGTGGTAGCGGGGGGCGCGGAGACCCAGTACTTC. This codes for CASSQVVAGGAETQYF.

With regard to this clone: Mismatch with germline at one junction end may stem from a read error. The V call is TRBV7-7, the J call TRBJ2-3, with D tentatively TRBD1 or TRBD2 (6 bases each). The germline CDR1 and CDR2 sequences are SSHAT and FNYEAQ (reference sequence). CDR3 length: 14 amino acids. The DNA of the CDR3 is TGTGCTAGCAGCCGGGGGCAGGGCACAGATACGCAGTATTTT. This translates into CASSRGQGTDTQYF.

The chain couples TRBV27 to TRBJ1-6, with a tentative D call TRBD1 (5 bases). Germline V gene lookup returns CDR1 MNHEY and CDR2 SMNVEV (reference sequence). The CDR3 is 13 amino acids. V shed 5 bases and J shed 6 bases, with 8 bases lying between them. The CDR3 spells CASSRGPNSPLHF. In DNA, the CDR3 is TGTGCCAGCAGTCGGGGACCTAATTCACCCCTCCACTTT.

Details on this clone: One end of the junction varies from germline; a read error may be responsible. This chain connects TRBV9 to TRBJ2-4; D ambiguous. The CDR3 extends over 10 amino acids. Germline CDR1 and CDR2: SGDLS and YYNGEE. The CDR3 DNA reads TGCCGGTCTTCCAAAAACATTCAGTACTTC. Amino acid sequence: CRSSKNIQYF. Full variable domain (remainder filled in from reference TRBV9 and TRBJ2-4): DSGVTQTPKHLITATGQRVTLRCSPRSGDLSVYWYQQSLDQGLQFLIQYYNGEERAKGNILERFSAQQFPDLHSELNLSSLELGDSALYFCRSSKNIQYFGAGTRLSVL.

The chain recombines TRBV6-1 with TRBJ2-4; D possibly corresponds to TRBD1 (5 bases). Germline CDR1 is MNHNS and CDR2 is SASEGT. This CDR3 spans 16 amino acids. The V end was cut by 1 base, the J end by 0 bases, with 10 bases between. CDR3 nucleotides: TGTGCCAGCAGTGAAGAGTACAGGATAGCCAAAAACATTCAGTACTTC. It translates to CASSEEYRIAKNIQYF.

This chain connects TRBV11-2 to TRBJ2-5; D is uncertain. Trimming took off 4 bases at V and 7 bases at J, with 10 bases between the two ends. The CDR3 has 12 amino acids. Germline V CDR1 and CDR2: SGHAT, FQNNGV. The CDR3 spells CASSSTQVTQYF. The CDR3 nucleotides read TGTGCCAGCAGCTCGACCCAGGTGACCCAGTACTTC.

The chain uses TRBV5-1 and TRBJ2-7, with D unresolved. The CDR3 sequence is 11 residues long. The germline gives CDR1 SGHRS, CDR2 YFSETQ. Trimming cost V 3 bases and J 5 bases, with 6 bases left between them. As DNA, the CDR3 is TGCGCCAGCAGCTCGACTGACGAGCAGTACTTC. Residues: CASSSTDEQYF.

The gene calls are TRBV5-8 and TRBJ2-1; possibly TRBD1 or TRBD2 for D (5 bases each). CDR3 length: 13 amino acids. V gave up 7 bases and J gave up 8 bases, with 16 bases separating them. CDR1 is SGHTS, CDR2 YDEGEE, per germline. CDR3 DNA sequence: TGTGCCAGCCCCCGGGACGGAAGGGATGAGCAGTTCTTC. The encoded protein is CASPRDGRDEQFF.

The CDR3: CASILNRGDYGYTF. The DNA of the CDR3 is TGTGCCAGCATCCTAAACAGGGGAGACTATGGCTACACCTTC. This chain links TRBV2 with TRBJ1-2; 7 bases map to TRBD1. In germline, CDR1 is SNHLY, CDR2 FYNNEI. This CDR3 has 14 residues. J gave up 3 bases and V 7 bases, and 8 bases lay outside the gene matches.

The chain uses TRBV12-3 or TRBV12-4 and TRBJ2-4, with D unresolved. Trimming stripped 7 bases from V and 5 bases from J, with 12 bases between. The CDR3 has 13 amino acids. The CDR3 protein is CASTYSPENIQYF. In DNA, the CDR3 is TGTGCCAGCACGTATAGTCCGGAAAACATTCAGTACTTC.

This chain joins TRBV28 and TRBJ1-1; 7 bases line up with TRBD1. CDR1 and CDR2 (germline): MDHEN, SYDVKM. The CDR3 loop spans 12 amino acids. V dropped 2 bases and J dropped 8; count of bases not matched to a gene: 2. CDR3 sequence: CASSLGTVEAFF. CDR3 coding DNA: TGTGCCAGCAGTTTAGGGACAGTCGAAGCTTTCTTT.

This clone was observed a single time. This sequence joins TRBV4-3 and TRBJ2-7; 9 nucleotides align to TRBD1. J was trimmed by 3 bases and V by 2 bases; bases with no gene match: 17. The germline V gene has CDR1 LGHNA and CDR2 YSLEER. The CDR3 runs 19 residues. The CDR3 nucleotides read TGCGCCAGCAGCCAACCATCCGGGACAGGGATTCAGTCGGACTACGAGCAGTACTTC. This codes for CASSQPSGTGIQSDYEQYF.

The chain employs TRBV30 and TRBJ1-5; 9 nucleotides line up with TRBD1. V shed 0 bases and J 4 bases; nucleotides not matched to a gene: 4. This CDR3 contains 15 residues. Germline V gene lookup returns CDR1 GTSNPN and CDR2 SVGIG (reference sequence). In DNA form, the CDR3 reads TGTGCCTGGAGTGTACTCGGGACAGGGAATCAGCCCCAGCATTTT. Its protein is CAWSVLGTGNQPQHF.

This chain uses TRBV5-1 with TRBJ1-1; 7 bases are shared with TRBD1. CDR1 and CDR2 (germline): SGHRS, YFSETQ. CDR3 length: 16 amino acids. Trimming at V came to 4 bases and at J to 1 base, leaving 10 bases not matched to a gene. The CDR3 DNA is TGCGCCAGCAGCCCGTACAGGGGAGGGGGGAACACTGAAGCTTTCTTT. Amino acid sequence: CASSPYRGGGNTEAFF.

The chain links TRBV7-2 to TRBJ2-1; D perhaps matches TRBD2 (6 bases). The V gene lost 3 bases and the J gene lost 7 bases, with 19 bases spanning the gap. The CDR3 runs to 16 residues. Germline CDR1 SGHTA, CDR2 FQGNSA. The CDR3 protein is CASSLPGAGIVNEQFF. The CDR3, as DNA: TGTGCCAGCAGCTTGCCGGGAGCGGGCATAGTTAATGAGCAGTTCTTC.

The sample holds one count of this clone. The chain joins TRBV28 to TRBJ1-1, with a tentative D call TRBD1 (6 bases). Germline V gene sequence: CDR1 MDHEN, CDR2 SYDVKM. This CDR3 comprises 13 residues. V was clipped by 7 bases and J by 3 bases, with 12 bases between them. The DNA for the CDR3 is TGTGCCAGCACAGGGGCGAGGGACACTGAAGCTTTCTTT. This sequence encodes CASTGARDTEAFF. Together with reference TRBV28 and TRBJ1-1, the CDR3 gives the full variable domain: DVKVTQSSRYLVKRTGEKVFLECVQDMDHENMFWYRQDPGLGLRLIYFSYDVKMKEKGDIPEGYSVSREKKERFSLILESASTNQTSMYLCASTGARDTEAFFGQGTRLTVV.

V gene TRBV2 combines with J gene TRBJ1-5, with a tentative D call TRBD1 (6 bases). The CDR3 spans 14 residues. Deletions cut 4 bases from V and 2 bases from J, with 9 bases between. Germline V gives CDR1 SNHLY, CDR2 FYNNEI. The CDR3 loop is CASSGSGGNQPQHF. DNA for the CDR3: TGTGCCAGCAGTGGATCAGGGGGCAATCAGCCCCAGCATTTT.